These 6 T cell receptor beta chains share one sample of origin, sequenced in a study of blood T cell repertoires in COVID-19. The method was immunoSEQ multiplex PCR; TCRdb's version includes in-frame clones alone and lacks a portion of them. There are about 260,000 clones in the sample; 75% to 90% occur only once, and approximately 0.9% lies in the top ten. Sequencing was carried out using PBMCs or T cells enriched from blood (not recorded which). The receptors derive from a man aged 50 to 60 who had been exposed to COVID-19.

V and J are TRBV11-1 and TRBJ2-7; 10 nucleotides align to TRBD1. The V segment lost 5 bases and the J segment 2 bases; nucleotides outside the gene matches: 6. This CDR3 comprises 15 residues. Germline V gene lookup returns CDR1 SGHAT and CDR2 FQDESV (reference sequence). The CDR3 spells CASSLGQGVAYEQYF. CDR3 DNA sequence: TGTGCCAGCAGCCTCGGACAGGGGGTAGCCTACGAGCAGTACTTC. Drawing the rest from reference TRBV11-1 and TRBJ2-7, the complete variable domain is EAEVAQSPRYKITEKSQAVAFWCDPISGHATLYWYRQILGQGPELLVQFQDESVVDDSQLPKDRFSAERLKGVDSTLKIQPAELGDSAMYLCASSLGQGVAYEQYFGPGTRLTVT.

This clone has just a few counts. The junction departs from the called germline gene at one end, perhaps through a read error. The J gene is TRBJ2-7, the V gene TRBV7-7; TRBD1 matches at 8 bases. Germline CDR1 reads SSHAT; CDR2 reads FNYEAQ (reference sequence). The CDR3 spans 13 residues. CDR3 loop: CASSLDRGDEQYF. Here the CDR3 DNA reads TGTGCTAGCAGCTTAGACAGGGGCGACGAGCAGTACTTC. Combining the CDR3 with reference TRBV7-7 and TRBJ2-7 gives the whole variable domain GAGVSQSPRYKVTKRGQDVTLRCDPISSHATLYWYQQALGQGPEFLTYFNYEAQPDKSGLPSDRFSAERPEGSISTLTIQRTEQRDSAMYRCASSLDRGDEQYFGPGTRLTVT.

This rearrangement joins TRBV18 to TRBJ2-1; TRBD1 agrees at 9 bases. This CDR3 spans 17 amino acids. Trimming removed 3 bases from V and 6 bases from J; junction bases left unmatched: 12. Germline-derived CDR1 and CDR2 are KGHSH and LQKENI. CDR3 nucleotides: TGTGCCAGCTCACCTCAGTTGAGGGACAGGGTAGGCAATGAGCAGTTCTTC. It codes for CASSPQLRDRVGNEQFF. The full variable domain, with the rest looked up from reference TRBV18 and TRBJ2-1, is NAGVMQNPRHLVRRRGQEARLRCSPMKGHSHVYWYRQLPEEGLKFMVYLQKENIIDESGMPKERFSAEFPKEGPSILRIQQVVRGDSAAYFCASSPQLRDRVGNEQFFGPGTRLTVL.

The rearrangement joins TRBV7-6 to TRBJ1-1; D remains ambiguous. Germline CDR1 reads SGHVS; CDR2 reads FNYEAQ. The germline V and J ends were trimmed by 7 bases and 0 bases, with 18 bases remaining between them. The CDR3 totals 16 residues. The CDR3 DNA reads TGTGCCAGCATATTAAGCCCGGGTCGGGTGAACACTGAAGCTTTCTTT. Translated, it gives CASILSPGRVNTEAFF.

The V gene is TRBV18, the J gene TRBJ1-1; 9 nucleotides agree with TRBD1. Per the germline V gene, CDR1 is KGHSH and CDR2 is LQKENI. J gave up 1 base and V 3 bases, and 6 bases lay outside the gene matches. The CDR3 length is 16 residues. The CDR3, as DNA: TGTGCCAGCTCACCCCCGGACAGGGGCGCGAACACTGAAGCTTTCTTT. It translates to CASSPPDRGANTEAFF. The entire variable domain, with the rest obtained from reference TRBV18 and TRBJ1-1, is as follows: NAGVMQNPRHLVRRRGQEARLRCSPMKGHSHVYWYRQLPEEGLKFMVYLQKENIIDESGMPKERFSAEFPKEGPSILRIQQVVRGDSAAYFCASSPPDRGANTEAFFGQGTRLTVV.

The V gene is TRBV5-1, the J gene TRBJ1-2; TRBD1 matches 9 bases. The V gene's germline CDR1 is SGHRS and CDR2 YFSETQ. The CDR3 spans 15 residues. The V segment lost 4 bases and the J segment 3 bases; nucleotides outside the gene matches: 7. CDR3: CASSLTGGRDYGYTF. The CDR3 DNA follows: TGCGCCAGCAGCCTAACAGGGGGCAGGGACTATGGCTACACCTTC.